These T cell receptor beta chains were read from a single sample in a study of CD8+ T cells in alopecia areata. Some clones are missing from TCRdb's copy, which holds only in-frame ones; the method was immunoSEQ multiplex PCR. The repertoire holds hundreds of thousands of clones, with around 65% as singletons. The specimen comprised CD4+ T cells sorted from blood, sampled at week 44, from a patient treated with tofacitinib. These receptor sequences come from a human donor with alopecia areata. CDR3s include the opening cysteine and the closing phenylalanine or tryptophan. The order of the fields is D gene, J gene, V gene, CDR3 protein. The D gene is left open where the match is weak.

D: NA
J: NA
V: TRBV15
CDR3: CATSREQRELFF

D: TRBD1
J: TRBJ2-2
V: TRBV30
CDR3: CASLPLGTGGTGELFF

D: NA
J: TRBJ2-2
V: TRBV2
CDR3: CASSQGQLNTGELFF

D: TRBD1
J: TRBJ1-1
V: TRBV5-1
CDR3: CASRGQGDTEAFF

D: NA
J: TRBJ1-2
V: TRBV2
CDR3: CATSGRSGYTF

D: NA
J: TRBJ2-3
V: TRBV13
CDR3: CASSSAVGSTDTQYF

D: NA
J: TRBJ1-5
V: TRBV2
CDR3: CASRGQAGNQPQHF

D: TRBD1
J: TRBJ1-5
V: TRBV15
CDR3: CATRGQAGQPQHF

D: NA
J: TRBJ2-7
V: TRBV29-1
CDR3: CSVLVQPGGEQYF

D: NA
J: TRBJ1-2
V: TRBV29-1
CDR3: CSVQGTYGYTF

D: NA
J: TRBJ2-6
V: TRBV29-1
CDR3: CSVEGSGANVLTF

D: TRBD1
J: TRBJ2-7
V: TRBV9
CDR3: CASSAGLQGELSYEQYF

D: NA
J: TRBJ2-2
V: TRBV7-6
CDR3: CASSLNTGELFF

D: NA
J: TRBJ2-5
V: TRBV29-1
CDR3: CSVAWGQETQYF

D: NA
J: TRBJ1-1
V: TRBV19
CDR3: CASRPGSGRMNTEAFF

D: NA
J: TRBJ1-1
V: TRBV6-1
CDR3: CASSEKSFSNTEAFF